These T cell receptor beta chains were read from a single sample in a study of T cell responses to AZD1222 COVID-19 vaccine. Sequencing used immunoSEQ multiplex PCR; TCRdb keeps in-frame clones, though not all of them. The data contain some 71,000 clones, roughly 84% of them singletons. Sample: peripheral blood, taken on day 0 of AZD1222 vaccination. The receptors were gathered from an adult in good health. CDR3s include the opening cysteine and the closing phenylalanine or tryptophan. A D gene is named only where the DNA matches it firmly.

TRBV7-2	TRBJ2-2	16	-	CASSPRWGANTGELFF	TGTGCCAGCAGCCCCAGATGGGGCGCCAACACCGGGGAGCTGTTTTTT
TRBV7-9	TRBJ1-2	14	-	CASSNPPSAYGYTF	TGTGCCAGCAGCAATCCTCCCAGTGCTTATGGCTACACCTTC
TRBV4-3	TRBJ2-6	15	-	CASSPRGGRANVLTF	TGCGCCAGCAGCCCACGTGGCGGGAGGGCCAACGTCCTGACTTTC
TRBV5-1	TRBJ2-7	14	-	CASSNGTSTYEQYF	TGCGCCAGCAGCAATGGGACATCCACCTACGAGCAGTACTTC
TRBV11-2	TRBJ2-2	14	-	CASSRDYGRGELFF	TGTGCCAGCAGCCGCGATTATGGTCGCGGGGAGCTGTTTTTT
TRBV19	TRBJ1-3	18	-	CASSRWERRTLSGNTIYF	TGTGCCAGTAGCCGCTGGGAGAGACGGACTCTCTCTGGAAACACCATATATTTT
TRBV3-1/TRBV3-2	TRBJ2-7	12	-	CASSQDRAEQYF	TGTGCCAGCAGCCAAGATCGAGCCGAGCAGTACTTC
TRBV7-9	TRBJ2-1	15	-	CASSQQGNSYNEQFF	TGTGCCAGCAGCCAACAGGGAAACTCCTACAATGAGCAGTTCTTC
TRBV18	TRBJ1-6	14	-	CASSPPGENSPLHF	TGTGCCAGCTCACCGCCAGGGGAGAATTCACCCCTCCACTTT
TRBV28	TRBJ2-7	14	-	CASSGAGARREQYF	TGTGCCAGCAGTGGGGCAGGCGCCCGTCGGGAGCAGTACTTC
TRBV5-4	TRBJ1-5	14	-	CASSLGGKNQPQHF	TGTGCCAGCAGCTTGGGGGGGAAGAATCAGCCCCAGCATTTT
TRBV5-4	TRBJ1-1	15	TRBD1	CASSLRQGYGTEAFF	TGTGCCAGCAGCTTAAGACAGGGGTATGGCACTGAAGCTTTCTTT
TRBV5-5	TRBJ2-5	13	-	CASSLAFGETQYF	TGTGCCAGCAGCTTGGCCTTTGGAGAGACCCAGTACTTC
TRBV7-2	TRBJ1-1	15	-	CASTLLRGGGTEAFF	TGTGCCAGCACCCTACTCAGGGGCGGGGGCACTGAAGCTTTCTTT
TRBV7-7	TRBJ2-3	13	-	CASSLQVSDTQYF	TGTGCTAGCAGCTTACAGGTCTCCGATACGCAGTATTTT
TRBV3-1/TRBV3-2	TRBJ2-1	13	-	CASSLNGNNEQFF	TGTGCCAGCAGCCTGAACGGAAACAATGAGCAGTTCTTC
TRBV30	TRBJ1-1	13	-	CAWRRQMNTEAFF	TGTGCCTGGAGACGACAGATGAACACTGAAGCTTTCTTT
TRBV6-5	TRBJ1-3	14	TRBD1	CASRKTGGENTIYF	TGTGCCAGCAGAAAGACAGGGGGCGAAAACACCATATATTTT
TRBV5-5	TRBJ2-1	14	-	CASSLTGAAWEQFF	TGTGCCAGCAGCTTGACGGGTGCCGCGTGGGAGCAGTTCTTC